This T cell receptor beta chain appears in the sequencing data of a study of shared T cell receptors in the human thymus. Sequencing used immunoSEQ multiplex PCR; TCRdb keeps in-frame clones, though not all of them. The table has hundreds of thousands of clones, more than 75% seen once. V lost 5 bases and J lost 1; bases outside the gene matches: 4. Germline V gene sequence: CDR1 MGHDK, CDR2 SYGVNS. The CDR3 totals 14 residues. These data were also reused for a study on human thymus T cells. That source reports: Healthy Finnish infants having corrective surgery for congenital heart defects served as donors. In corrective heart surgery, resections were taken, and these provided the thymus tissue. Related research reported highly overlapping thymic repertoires among unrelated individuals.

The sample was thymocytes. The clonotype comes from a boy younger than two with a congenital heart defect. The chain employs TRBV25-1 and TRBJ1-1; 7 bases fit TRBD1. CDR3 region: CASSLGQKNTEAFF. CDR3 nucleotide sequence: TGTGCCAGCAGTCTGGGACAGAAGAACACTGAAGCTTTCTTT.